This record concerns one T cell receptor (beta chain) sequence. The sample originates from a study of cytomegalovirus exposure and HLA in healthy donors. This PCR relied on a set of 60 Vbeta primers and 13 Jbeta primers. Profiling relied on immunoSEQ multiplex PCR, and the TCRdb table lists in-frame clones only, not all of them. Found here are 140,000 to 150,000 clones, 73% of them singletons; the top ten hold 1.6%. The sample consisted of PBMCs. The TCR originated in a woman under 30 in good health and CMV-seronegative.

The DNA for the CDR3 is TGTGCCAGTACGCCAGTTCAAAATTCACCCCTCCACTTT. It specifies CASTPVQNSPLHF. The genes are TRBV28 and TRBJ1-6; D unclear. CDR1 is MDHEN and CDR2 is SYDVKM in the germline V gene. V was clipped by 9 bases and J by 7 bases, with 13 bases between them. CDR3 length equals 13 residues.